These T cell receptor beta chains were read from a single sample in a study of blood T cell repertoires in COVID-19. Profiled with immunoSEQ multiplex PCR; TCRdb holds only in-frame clones, not every one. The sample includes about 230,000 clones, 85% to 90% of them seen just once. Source material: PBMCs or T cells enriched from blood (not recorded which). These receptors were obtained from a man aged 18 to 35 who had recovered from COVID-19. Both conserved end residues are part of each CDR3. D genes are given only for firm matches. Not all rows give a size; the values are once, few, many and, for expanded clones, a class.

cdr3_nt: TGTGCTAGTGGTTTGGCAGGGTTACCTGAAGCTTTCTTT
cdr3_aa: CASGLAGLPEAFF
j_call: TRBJ1-1
cdr3_length: 13
v_call: TRBV12-5
d_call: .
clone_size: .

cdr3_nt: TGTGCCAGCAGCTTAGCCCCGACGGGACTTTATGGCTACACCTTC
cdr3_aa: CASSLAPTGLYGYTF
j_call: TRBJ1-2
cdr3_length: 15
v_call: TRBV11-3
d_call: .
clone_size: .

cdr3_nt: TGCGCCAGCAGCCAGCCGGGACAGCTGTATAATTCACCCCTCCACTTT
cdr3_aa: CASSQPGQLYNSPLHF
j_call: TRBJ1-6
cdr3_length: 16
v_call: TRBV4-1
d_call: TRBD1
clone_size: .

cdr3_nt: TGCGCCAGCAGCTTGGACGCTAGCGGGTCTCAAGAGACCCAGTACTTC
cdr3_aa: CASSLDASGSQETQYF
j_call: TRBJ2-5
cdr3_length: 16
v_call: TRBV5-1
d_call: TRBD2
clone_size: .

cdr3_nt: TGTGCCTGGAGTGTTTCCTGGCGCTTACCGGCCAGGATTGAAAAACTGTTTTTT
cdr3_aa: CAWSVSWRLPARIEKLFF
j_call: TRBJ1-4
cdr3_length: 18
v_call: TRBV30
d_call: .
clone_size: .

cdr3_nt: TGTGCCAGCAGAAAAGGACTAACCTACGAGCAGTACTTC
cdr3_aa: CASRKGLTYEQYF
j_call: TRBJ2-7
cdr3_length: 13
v_call: TRBV28
d_call: .
clone_size: .

cdr3_nt: TGTGCCAGCAGTTCGACCGGGGAGCTGTTTTTT
cdr3_aa: CASSSTGELFF
j_call: TRBJ2-2
cdr3_length: 11
v_call: TRBV6-5
d_call: .
clone_size: .

cdr3_nt: TGTGCCAGCAGCCTCTGGGAGGGGGAAGAGACCCAGTACTTC
cdr3_aa: CASSLWEGEETQYF
j_call: TRBJ2-5
cdr3_length: 14
v_call: TRBV3-1/TRBV3-2
d_call: .
clone_size: few

cdr3_nt: TGCAGCGTTAAAAGGGTAGCGGGAGCTAACGAGCAGTACTTC
cdr3_aa: CSVKRVAGANEQYF
j_call: TRBJ2-7
cdr3_length: 14
v_call: TRBV29-1
d_call: TRBD2
clone_size: .

cdr3_nt: TGTGCCAGCAGTGAACAGGGGGCGGATAATTCACCCCTCCACTTT
cdr3_aa: CASSEQGADNSPLHF
j_call: TRBJ1-6
cdr3_length: 15
v_call: TRBV2
d_call: TRBD1
clone_size: .

cdr3_nt: TGTGCCAGCAGTAAATTCTCTAGCACAGATACGCAGTATTTT
cdr3_aa: CASSKFSSTDTQYF
j_call: TRBJ2-3
cdr3_length: 14
v_call: TRBV27
d_call: .
clone_size: .

cdr3_nt: TGTGCCAGCAGCGGACGGGCGGGAGGCCCGGTCACAGATACGCAGTATTTT
cdr3_aa: CASSGRAGGPVTDTQYF
j_call: TRBJ2-3
cdr3_length: 17
v_call: TRBV11-3
d_call: TRBD2
clone_size: .

cdr3_nt: TGTGCCAGCTCACCAGGGCAGGGGGCTTCTGAAGCTTTCTTT
cdr3_aa: CASSPGQGASEAFF
j_call: TRBJ1-1
cdr3_length: 14
v_call: TRBV18
d_call: TRBD1
clone_size: .

cdr3_nt: TGTGCCAGCAGCCAAGATGTTCTAGCGGGGGCCTACAATGAGCAGTTCTTC
cdr3_aa: CASSQDVLAGAYNEQFF
j_call: TRBJ2-1
cdr3_length: 17
v_call: TRBV14
d_call: TRBD2
clone_size: .

cdr3_nt: TGTGCCAGCACCCGAACAGGGGCGGGGAACTATGGCTACACCTTC
cdr3_aa: CASTRTGAGNYGYTF
j_call: TRBJ1-2
cdr3_length: 15
v_call: TRBV5-8
d_call: TRBD1
clone_size: .

cdr3_nt: TGTGCCAGCAGTTCAGTCAGGGGTTTGGAAAAACTGTTTTTT
cdr3_aa: CASSSVRGLEKLFF
j_call: TRBJ1-4
cdr3_length: 14
v_call: TRBV28
d_call: .
clone_size: .

cdr3_nt: TGTGCCAGCAGCATACCACGGACAGGAGGGATGAACACTGAAGCTTTCTTT
cdr3_aa: CASSIPRTGGMNTEAFF
j_call: TRBJ1-1
cdr3_length: 17
v_call: TRBV7-9
d_call: TRBD1
clone_size: few

cdr3_nt: TGTGCCAGCTCACCAGACAGGAATTCACCCCTCCACTTT
cdr3_aa: CASSPDRNSPLHF
j_call: TRBJ1-6
cdr3_length: 13
v_call: TRBV18
d_call: .
clone_size: .

cdr3_nt: TGTGCCTGGAGTTGGGACTACACCTACAATGAGCAGTTCTTC
cdr3_aa: CAWSWDYTYNEQFF
j_call: TRBJ2-1
cdr3_length: 14
v_call: TRBV30
d_call: TRBD2
clone_size: .

cdr3_nt: TGCGCCAGCAGTGATTCGGCTAGCGGGGGTAGGGTACATGAGCAGTTCTTC
cdr3_aa: CASSDSASGGRVHEQFF
j_call: TRBJ2-1
cdr3_length: 17
v_call: TRBV10-1
d_call: TRBD2
clone_size: .

cdr3_nt: TGTGCCAGTAGTCCCAGACTAGGAAACACCATATATTTT
cdr3_aa: CASSPRLGNTIYF
j_call: TRBJ1-3
cdr3_length: 13
v_call: TRBV19
d_call: .
clone_size: many

cdr3_nt: TGTGCCAGCAGTCCTGAACCCTGGGACTCTTACCTGGACAATGAGCAGTTCTTC
cdr3_aa: CASSPEPWDSYLDNEQFF
j_call: TRBJ2-1
cdr3_length: 18
v_call: TRBV27
d_call: .
clone_size: .

cdr3_nt: TGTGCCAGCAGGAAACAGGGGGGAGTCACTGAAGCTTTCTTT
cdr3_aa: CASRKQGGVTEAFF
j_call: TRBJ1-1
cdr3_length: 14
v_call: TRBV3-1/TRBV3-2
d_call: TRBD1
clone_size: .

cdr3_nt: TGTGCCAGCAGCTTACGGGCTAGCTCCTCCACAGATACGCAGTATTTT
cdr3_aa: CASSLRASSSTDTQYF
j_call: TRBJ2-3
cdr3_length: 16
v_call: TRBV13
d_call: .
clone_size: .

cdr3_nt: TGTGCCTGGACGACAGGGGGCTGGTATGGCTACACCTTC
cdr3_aa: CAWTTGGWYGYTF
j_call: TRBJ1-2
cdr3_length: 13
v_call: TRBV30
d_call: TRBD1
clone_size: .

cdr3_nt: TGTGCCTGGAGTGCTGGCGGAGAGCAGTTCTTC
cdr3_aa: CAWSAGGEQFF
j_call: TRBJ2-1
cdr3_length: 11
v_call: TRBV30
d_call: .
clone_size: few

cdr3_nt: TGCAGCGTGCGCAGGGGGGCTACCTACGAGCAGTACTTC
cdr3_aa: CSVRRGATYEQYF
j_call: TRBJ2-7
cdr3_length: 13
v_call: TRBV29-1
d_call: .
clone_size: .

cdr3_nt: TGTGCCAGCAGCCAAGTAGGCGGGAGTGGGGAGGGGTCCTACAATGAGCAGTTCTTC
cdr3_aa: CASSQVGGSGEGSYNEQFF
j_call: TRBJ2-1
cdr3_length: 19
v_call: TRBV4-2
d_call: TRBD2
clone_size: .

cdr3_nt: TGTGCCAGCAGAACCAGACAGGGCTCTCAGCCCCAGCATTTT
cdr3_aa: CASRTRQGSQPQHF
j_call: TRBJ1-5
cdr3_length: 14
v_call: TRBV6-5
d_call: TRBD1
clone_size: .

cdr3_nt: TGTGCCAGTAGTGACAGGACCGGGGAGCTGTTTTTT
cdr3_aa: CASSDRTGELFF
j_call: TRBJ2-2
cdr3_length: 12
v_call: TRBV19
d_call: .
clone_size: few

cdr3_nt: TGTGCCAGCAGCTCCTGGACAGGGGCTACCTACGAGCAGTACTTC
cdr3_aa: CASSSWTGATYEQYF
j_call: TRBJ2-7
cdr3_length: 15
v_call: TRBV11-3
d_call: TRBD1
clone_size: .

cdr3_nt: TGTGCCTGGAGTGTCTTTGGGAGGGCTAATCAGCCCCAGCATTTT
cdr3_aa: CAWSVFGRANQPQHF
j_call: TRBJ1-5
cdr3_length: 15
v_call: TRBV30
d_call: .
clone_size: .

cdr3_nt: TGTGCCAGCAGTCCCGGGAACTATGGCTACACCTTC
cdr3_aa: CASSPGNYGYTF
j_call: TRBJ1-2
cdr3_length: 12
v_call: TRBV12-3/TRBV12-4
d_call: .
clone_size: .

cdr3_nt: TGTGCCAGTAGTATTTGGCAGGAGAACACTGAAGCTTTCTTT
cdr3_aa: CASSIWQENTEAFF
j_call: TRBJ1-1
cdr3_length: 14
v_call: TRBV19
d_call: .
clone_size: .

cdr3_nt: TGTGCCAGCACCAGACAGGGGGCCTACGAGCAGTACTTC
cdr3_aa: CASTRQGAYEQYF
j_call: TRBJ2-7
cdr3_length: 13
v_call: TRBV7-8
d_call: TRBD1
clone_size: .

cdr3_nt: TGTGCCAGCAGCCAACAGGGGAAACAGCCCCAGCATTTT
cdr3_aa: CASSQQGKQPQHF
j_call: TRBJ1-5
cdr3_length: 13
v_call: TRBV5-6
d_call: TRBD1
clone_size: .

cdr3_nt: TGTGCCAGTAGTCCTATGCACAGGGAAGTGTATTTATCTGGCTACACCTTC
cdr3_aa: CASSPMHREVYLSGYTF
j_call: TRBJ1-2
cdr3_length: 17
v_call: TRBV19
d_call: .
clone_size: few

cdr3_nt: TGTGCCAGCAGCCGGCCACAGGGGCGAGGGTCCTACGAGCAGTACTTC
cdr3_aa: CASSRPQGRGSYEQYF
j_call: TRBJ2-7
cdr3_length: 16
v_call: TRBV28
d_call: TRBD1
clone_size: .

cdr3_nt: TGTGCCAGCAGCTTAGGCACGAGTTATGGCTACACCTTC
cdr3_aa: CASSLGTSYGYTF
j_call: TRBJ1-2
cdr3_length: 13
v_call: TRBV7-8
d_call: .
clone_size: .

cdr3_nt: TGTGCCACCAGTGATTCCGGGACAGGGGGCTTCAGTGAGCAGTTCTTC
cdr3_aa: CATSDSGTGGFSEQFF
j_call: TRBJ2-1
cdr3_length: 16
v_call: TRBV24-1
d_call: TRBD1
clone_size: .

cdr3_nt: TGTGCCAGTAGTATTGCGGTTGAGCAGTTCTTC
cdr3_aa: CASSIAVEQFF
j_call: TRBJ2-1
cdr3_length: 11
v_call: TRBV19
d_call: .
clone_size: .

cdr3_nt: TGTGCCAGCAGCTATAGACCCTGGGACAGGGGGGAGACCCAGTACTTC
cdr3_aa: CASSYRPWDRGETQYF
j_call: TRBJ2-5
cdr3_length: 16
v_call: TRBV7-9
d_call: TRBD1
clone_size: .

cdr3_nt: TGTGCCAGCAGCTGGACAGAAAACTATGGCTACACCTTC
cdr3_aa: CASSWTENYGYTF
j_call: TRBJ1-2
cdr3_length: 13
v_call: TRBV5-8
d_call: .
clone_size: .

cdr3_nt: TGTGCCAGCAGTAGAACCAGCGGGGTCCTCGGGGAGCAGTACTTC
cdr3_aa: CASSRTSGVLGEQYF
j_call: TRBJ2-7
cdr3_length: 15
v_call: TRBV6-5
d_call: TRBD2
clone_size: .

cdr3_nt: TGCGCCAGCAGGACAGGGAATAATTCACCCCTCCACTTT
cdr3_aa: CASRTGNNSPLHF
j_call: TRBJ1-6
cdr3_length: 13
v_call: TRBV5-1
d_call: TRBD1
clone_size: .

cdr3_nt: TGTGCCAGCAGCTCACCTACCGGGACAGGGGCCTACGAGCAGTACTTC
cdr3_aa: CASSSPTGTGAYEQYF
j_call: TRBJ2-7
cdr3_length: 16
v_call: TRBV5-4
d_call: TRBD1
clone_size: .

cdr3_nt: TGTGCCAGTAGTGCGGACAGGTTTTATAGCAATCAGCCCCAGCATTTT
cdr3_aa: CASSADRFYSNQPQHF
j_call: TRBJ1-5
cdr3_length: 16
v_call: TRBV19
d_call: TRBD1
clone_size: .

cdr3_nt: TGTGCCAGCAGTGAATGGGGACAACTCAATCAGCCCCAGCATTTT
cdr3_aa: CASSEWGQLNQPQHF
j_call: TRBJ1-5
cdr3_length: 15
v_call: TRBV6-1
d_call: .
clone_size: .

cdr3_nt: TGTGCCAGCAGTTCTCTAGCGGGAGGGCCGGGTACCGGGGAGCTGTTTTTT
cdr3_aa: CASSSLAGGPGTGELFF
j_call: TRBJ2-2
cdr3_length: 17
v_call: TRBV28
d_call: TRBD2
clone_size: .

cdr3_nt: TGTGCCAGCTCACCACCGGCTGGACTAGCGGGAGGGCTGGGATCCTACAATGAGCAGTTCTTC
cdr3_aa: CASSPPAGLAGGLGSYNEQFF
j_call: TRBJ2-1
cdr3_length: 21
v_call: TRBV18
d_call: TRBD2
clone_size: .

cdr3_nt: TGTGCCTGGAGTGTACGGGACAGACTCAATGAGCAGTTCTTC
cdr3_aa: CAWSVRDRLNEQFF
j_call: TRBJ2-1
cdr3_length: 14
v_call: TRBV30
d_call: TRBD1
clone_size: .

cdr3_nt: TGTGCCAGCTCACCAGGCACCTATGGCTACACCTTC
cdr3_aa: CASSPGTYGYTF
j_call: TRBJ1-2
cdr3_length: 12
v_call: TRBV18
d_call: .
clone_size: .

cdr3_nt: TGCGCCAGCAGTCCCGGAGGAGGGGCCACCGGGGAGCTGTTTTTT
cdr3_aa: CASSPGGGATGELFF
j_call: TRBJ2-2
cdr3_length: 15
v_call: TRBV10-1
d_call: .
clone_size: few

cdr3_nt: TGTGCCAGCAGTTTATTACAGGGCAATCAGCCCCAGCATTTT
cdr3_aa: CASSLLQGNQPQHF
j_call: TRBJ1-5
cdr3_length: 14
v_call: TRBV28
d_call: .
clone_size: few

cdr3_nt: TGTGCCAGCCGGCCACAGGGCCCCGGAAACACCATATATTTT
cdr3_aa: CASRPQGPGNTIYF
j_call: TRBJ1-3
cdr3_length: 14
v_call: TRBV28
d_call: .
clone_size: .